A selection of T cell receptor beta chains follows, all from one sample in a study of CD4 T cells in relation to SARS-CoV-2 and coronaviruses. The repertoire was sequenced with immunoSEQ multiplex PCR; TCRdb's copy has only in-frame clones and lacks some. The sample records under 90,000 clones, over 90% being singletons. The sample taken for sequencing was naive CD4+ T cells from PBMCs. Source of these receptors: a human donor in good health. Each CDR3 is given with its conserved first and last residue. A D gene is named only where the DNA matches it firmly. Part of the rows lack a size; the others show once, few, many or a class for expanded clones.

d_call	clone_size	v_call	j_call	cdr3_aa	cdr3_nt
TRBD2	NA	TRBV10-3	TRBJ2-3	CAISVGLAGGPKGDTQYF	TGTGCCATCAGTGTCGGACTAGCGGGAGGGCCTAAGGGAGATACGCAGTATTTT
TRBD1	NA	TRBV30	TRBJ1-1	CAWSDRGPRAFF	TGTGCCTGGAGCGACAGGGGGCCTAGAGCTTTCTTT
NA	NA	TRBV12-3/TRBV12-4	TRBJ1-2	CASSLRRMGGYTF	TGTGCCAGCAGCCTTAGACGAATGGGCGGCTACACCTTC
NA	NA	TRBV7-3	TRBJ2-1	CASSSQTEDEQFF	TGTGCCAGCAGCTCGCAGACAGAAGATGAGCAGTTCTTC
TRBD1	NA	TRBV10-2	TRBJ1-4	CASSDDRDNEKLFF	TGCGCCAGCAGTGACGACAGGGATAATGAAAAACTGTTTTTT
NA	NA	TRBV21-1	TRBJ2-5	CATGQGGETQYF	TGTGCCACCGGGCAGGGCGGGGAGACCCAGTACTTC
NA	NA	TRBV7-8	TRBJ1-1	CASSPRVFQTEAFF	TGTGCCAGCAGCCCGCGGGTCTTTCAGACTGAAGCTTTCTTT
TRBD1	NA	TRBV10-1	TRBJ2-1	CASSGRTGAYNEQFF	TGCGCCAGCAGTGGGCGGACAGGGGCCTACAATGAGCAGTTCTTC
NA	once	TRBV6-2/TRBV6-3	TRBJ1-5	CASSTRWGRGNQPQHF	TGTGCCAGCAGTACGAGGTGGGGCAGGGGCAATCAGCCCCAGCATTTT
NA	NA	TRBV2	TRBJ2-2	CASSESGYTGELFF	TGTGCCAGCAGTGAATCGGGATACACCGGGGAGCTGTTTTTT
TRBD1	NA	TRBV7-9	TRBJ2-1	CASSPDRGSYNEQFF	TGTGCCAGCAGTCCGGACAGGGGGTCCTACAATGAGCAGTTCTTC
NA	NA	TRBV28	TRBJ2-7	CASSLNPYEQYF	TGTGCCAGCAGTTTAAATCCCTACGAGCAGTACTTC
TRBD1	NA	TRBV5-1	TRBJ1-2	CASSLAPGGQGYTF	TGCGCCAGCAGCTTGGCCCCAGGGGGGCAAGGCTACACCTTC
TRBD1	NA	TRBV30	TRBJ2-7	CAWSTGDSSYEQYF	TGTGCCTGGAGTACTGGGGACAGCTCCTACGAGCAGTACTTC
NA	NA	TRBV9	TRBJ1-5	CASSVGVDQPQHF	TGTGCCAGCAGCGTAGGGGTTGATCAGCCCCAGCATTTT
TRBD1	NA	TRBV3-1/TRBV3-2	TRBJ1-2	CASSQDDRGGGYTF	TGTGCCAGCAGCCAAGACGACAGGGGCGGCGGCTACACCTTC
NA	NA	TRBV24-1	TRBJ2-3	CATSGGITDTQYF	TGTGCCACCAGTGGAGGGATTACAGATACGCAGTATTTT
NA	NA	TRBV18	TRBJ1-2	CASSSSTARQNGYTF	TGTGCCAGCTCATCTTCGACGGCCAGGCAGAATGGCTACACCTTC